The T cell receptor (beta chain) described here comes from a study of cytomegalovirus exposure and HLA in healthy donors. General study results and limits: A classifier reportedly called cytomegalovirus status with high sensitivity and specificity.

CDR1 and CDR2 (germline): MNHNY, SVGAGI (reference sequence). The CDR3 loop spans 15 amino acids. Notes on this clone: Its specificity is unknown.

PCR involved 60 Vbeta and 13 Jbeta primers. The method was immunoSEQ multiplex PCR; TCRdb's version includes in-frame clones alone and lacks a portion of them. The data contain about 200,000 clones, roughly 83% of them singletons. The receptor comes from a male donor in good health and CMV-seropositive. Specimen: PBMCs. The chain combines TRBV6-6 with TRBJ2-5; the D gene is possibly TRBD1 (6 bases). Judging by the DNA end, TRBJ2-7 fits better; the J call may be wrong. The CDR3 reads CASSYSSLQGNEQYF. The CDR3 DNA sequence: TGTGCCAGCAGTTACTCCTCCTTACAGGGAAACGAGCAGTACTTC.